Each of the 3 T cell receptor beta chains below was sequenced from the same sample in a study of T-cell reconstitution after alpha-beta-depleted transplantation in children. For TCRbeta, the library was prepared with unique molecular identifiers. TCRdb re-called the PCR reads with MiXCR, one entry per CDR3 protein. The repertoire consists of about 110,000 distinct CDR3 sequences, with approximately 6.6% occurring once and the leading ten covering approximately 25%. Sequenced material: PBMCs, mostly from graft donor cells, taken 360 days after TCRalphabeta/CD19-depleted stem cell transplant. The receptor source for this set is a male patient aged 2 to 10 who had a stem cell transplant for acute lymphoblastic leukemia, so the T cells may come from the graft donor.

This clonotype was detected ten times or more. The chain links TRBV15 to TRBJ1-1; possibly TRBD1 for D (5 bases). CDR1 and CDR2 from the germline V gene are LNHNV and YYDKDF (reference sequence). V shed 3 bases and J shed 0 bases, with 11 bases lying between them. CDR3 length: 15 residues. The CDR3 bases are TGTGCCACCAGCAGGATTTGGGGGATGAACACTGAAGCTTTCTTT. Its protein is CATSRIWGMNTEAFF.

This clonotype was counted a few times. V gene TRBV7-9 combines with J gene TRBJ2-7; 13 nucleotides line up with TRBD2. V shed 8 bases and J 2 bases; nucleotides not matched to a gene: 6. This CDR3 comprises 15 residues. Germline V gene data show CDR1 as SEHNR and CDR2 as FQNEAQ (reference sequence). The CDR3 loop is CASGLAGVPTYEQYF. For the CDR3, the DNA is TGTGCCAGCGGACTAGCGGGAGTTCCGACCTACGAGCAGTACTTC.

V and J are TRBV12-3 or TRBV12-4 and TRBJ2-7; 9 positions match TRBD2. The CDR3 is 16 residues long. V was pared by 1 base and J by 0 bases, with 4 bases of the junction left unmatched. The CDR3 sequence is CASSLDVTSGSYEQYF. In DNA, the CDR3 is TGTGCCAGCAGTTTAGACGTGACTAGCGGCTCCTACGAGCAGTACTTC.